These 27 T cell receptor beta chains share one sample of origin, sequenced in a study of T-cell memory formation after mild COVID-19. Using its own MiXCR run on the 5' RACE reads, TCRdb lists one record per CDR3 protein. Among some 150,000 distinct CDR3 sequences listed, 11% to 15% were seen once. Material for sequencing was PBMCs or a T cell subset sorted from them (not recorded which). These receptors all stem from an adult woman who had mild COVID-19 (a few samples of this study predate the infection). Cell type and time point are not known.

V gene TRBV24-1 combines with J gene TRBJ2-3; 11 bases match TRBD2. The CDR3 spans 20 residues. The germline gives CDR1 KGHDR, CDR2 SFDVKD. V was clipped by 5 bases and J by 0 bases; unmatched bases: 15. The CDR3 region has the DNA TGTGCCACCAGTGGCTCAACTAGCGGGAGCTGGTATGGTAGCACAGATACGCAGTATTTT. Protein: CATSGSTSGSWYGSTDTQYF.

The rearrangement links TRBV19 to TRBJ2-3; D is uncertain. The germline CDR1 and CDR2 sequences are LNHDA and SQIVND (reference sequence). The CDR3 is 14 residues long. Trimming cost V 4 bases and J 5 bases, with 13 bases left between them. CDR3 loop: CASSNSPDLDTQYF. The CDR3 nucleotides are TGTGCCAGTAGTAATTCTCCGGATCTAGATACGCAGTATTTT. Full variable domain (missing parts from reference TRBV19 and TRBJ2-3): DGGITQSPKYLFRKEGQNVTLSCEQNLNHDAMYWYRQDPGQGLRLIYYSQIVNDFQKGDIAEGYSVSREKKESFPLTVTSAQKNPTAFYLCASSNSPDLDTQYFGPGTRLTVL.

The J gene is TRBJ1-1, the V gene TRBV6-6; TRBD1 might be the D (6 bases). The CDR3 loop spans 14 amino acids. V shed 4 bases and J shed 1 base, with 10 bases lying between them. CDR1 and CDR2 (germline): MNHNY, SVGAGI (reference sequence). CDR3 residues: CASSWKGENTEAFF. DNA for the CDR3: TGTGCCAGCAGTTGGAAGGGGGAGAACACTGAAGCTTTCTTT.

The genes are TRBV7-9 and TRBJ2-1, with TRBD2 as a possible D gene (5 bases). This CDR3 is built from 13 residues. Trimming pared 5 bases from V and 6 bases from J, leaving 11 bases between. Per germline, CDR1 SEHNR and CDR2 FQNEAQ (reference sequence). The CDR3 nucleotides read TGTGCCAGCAGCCCCGGGATTCTCAATGAGCAGTTCTTC. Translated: CASSPGILNEQFF. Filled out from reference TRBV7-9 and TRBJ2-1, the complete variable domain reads DTGVSQNPRHKITKRGQNVTFRCDPISEHNRLYWYRQTLGQGPEFLTYFQNEAQLEKSRLLSDRFSAERPKGSFSTLEIQRTEQGDSAMYLCASSPGILNEQFFGPGTRLTVL.

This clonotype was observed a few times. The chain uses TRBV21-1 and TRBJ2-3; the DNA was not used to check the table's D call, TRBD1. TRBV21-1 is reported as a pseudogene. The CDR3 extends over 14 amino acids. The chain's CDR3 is CASSKGTGTDTQYF. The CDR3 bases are TGTGCCAGCAGCAAAGGTACAGGGACAGATACGCAGTATTTT.

The CDR3 DNA reads as TGTGCCTGGAGTTGGACTGCGAACACCGGGGAGCTGTTTTTT. Translated, it gives CAWSWTANTGELFF. The chain recombines TRBV30 with TRBJ2-2, with D maybe TRBD2 (5 bases). CDR1 is GTSNPN and CDR2 is SVGIG in the germline V gene (reference sequence). The CDR3 is made up of 14 amino acids. Trimming left V 2 bases short and J 0 bases short, with 7 bases between.

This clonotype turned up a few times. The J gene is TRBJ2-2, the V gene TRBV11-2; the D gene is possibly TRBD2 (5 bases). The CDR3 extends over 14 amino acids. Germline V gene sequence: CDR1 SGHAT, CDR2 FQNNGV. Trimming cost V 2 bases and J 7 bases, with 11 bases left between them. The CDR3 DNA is TGTGCCAGCAGCTTAATGTCGGAGGTCGGGGAGCTGTTTTTT. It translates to CASSLMSEVGELFF.

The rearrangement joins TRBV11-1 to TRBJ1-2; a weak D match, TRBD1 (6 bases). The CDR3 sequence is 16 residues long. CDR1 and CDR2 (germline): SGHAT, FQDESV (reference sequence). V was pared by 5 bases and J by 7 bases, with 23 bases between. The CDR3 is CASSDLRDKGWAGYTF. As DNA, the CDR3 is TGTGCCAGCAGCGATCTACGGGACAAGGGCTGGGCTGGCTACACCTTC.

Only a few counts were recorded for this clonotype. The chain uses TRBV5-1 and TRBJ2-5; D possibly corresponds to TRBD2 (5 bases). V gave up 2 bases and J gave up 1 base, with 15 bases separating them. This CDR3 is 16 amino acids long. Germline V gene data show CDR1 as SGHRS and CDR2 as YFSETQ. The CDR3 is CASSLFAGRLQETQYF. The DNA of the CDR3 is TGCGCCAGCAGCTTATTTGCGGGCCGACTCCAAGAGACCCAGTACTTC.

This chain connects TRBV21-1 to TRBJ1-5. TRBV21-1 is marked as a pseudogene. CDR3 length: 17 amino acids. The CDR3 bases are TGTGCCAGCAGCAAAGCGCTACGGGGTAATAGCAATCAGCCCCAGCATTTT. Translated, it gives CASSKALRGNSNQPQHF.

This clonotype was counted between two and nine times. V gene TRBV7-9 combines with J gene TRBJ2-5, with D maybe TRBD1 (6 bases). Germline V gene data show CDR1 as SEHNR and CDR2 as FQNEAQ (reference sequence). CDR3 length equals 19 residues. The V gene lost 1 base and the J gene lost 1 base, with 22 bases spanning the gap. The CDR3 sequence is CASSLDWDNSLFRQETQYF. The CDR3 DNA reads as TGTGCCAGCAGCTTAGATTGGGACAACAGTTTATTTCGCCAAGAGACCCAGTACTTC.

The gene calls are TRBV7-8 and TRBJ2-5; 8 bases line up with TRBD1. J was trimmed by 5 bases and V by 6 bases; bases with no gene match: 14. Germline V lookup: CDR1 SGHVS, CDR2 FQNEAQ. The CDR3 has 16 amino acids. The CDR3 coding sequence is TGTGCCAGCAGTTACGATCCCCTACAGGGGGTTGAGACCCAGTACTTC. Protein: CASSYDPLQGVETQYF.

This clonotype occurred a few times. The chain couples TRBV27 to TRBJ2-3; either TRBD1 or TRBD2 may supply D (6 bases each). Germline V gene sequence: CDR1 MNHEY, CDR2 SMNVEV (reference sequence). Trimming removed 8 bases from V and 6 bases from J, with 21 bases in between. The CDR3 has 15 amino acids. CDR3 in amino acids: CASLPLGGASDTQYF. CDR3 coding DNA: TGTGCCAGCCTCCCATTGGGGGGCGCGTCGGATACGCAGTATTTT.

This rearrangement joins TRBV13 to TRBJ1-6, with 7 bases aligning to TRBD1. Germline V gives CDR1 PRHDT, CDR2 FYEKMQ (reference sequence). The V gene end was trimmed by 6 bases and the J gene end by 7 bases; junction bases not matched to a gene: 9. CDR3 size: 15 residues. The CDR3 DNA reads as TGTGCCAGCAGTTCCCGACAGGGCCCGAATTCACCCCTCCACTTT. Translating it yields CASSSRQGPNSPLHF.

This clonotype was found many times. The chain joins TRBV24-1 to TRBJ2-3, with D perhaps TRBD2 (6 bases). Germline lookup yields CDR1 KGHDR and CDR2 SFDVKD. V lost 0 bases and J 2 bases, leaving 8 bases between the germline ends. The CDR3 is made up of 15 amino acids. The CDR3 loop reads CATSDLSGDTDTQYF. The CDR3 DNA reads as TGTGCCACCAGTGATTTGTCGGGGGACACAGATACGCAGTATTTT.

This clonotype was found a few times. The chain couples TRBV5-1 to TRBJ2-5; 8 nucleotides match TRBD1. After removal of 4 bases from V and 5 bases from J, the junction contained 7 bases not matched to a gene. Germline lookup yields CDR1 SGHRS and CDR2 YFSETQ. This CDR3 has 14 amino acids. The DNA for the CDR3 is TGCGCCAGCAGCCACCGGACAGGGTGGGAGACCCAGTACTTC. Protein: CASSHRTGWETQYF.

This CDR3 is CSVEPGTGAYNEQFF. The CDR3 region has the DNA TGCAGCGTTGAGCCAGGGACAGGGGCCTACAATGAGCAGTTCTTC. The V gene is TRBV29-1, the J gene TRBJ2-1, with 10 bases lining up with TRBD1. Trimming took 3 bases from V and 2 from J; bases not matched to a gene: 4. Germline loops: CDR1 SQVTM, CDR2 ANQGSEA. The CDR3 has 15 residues.

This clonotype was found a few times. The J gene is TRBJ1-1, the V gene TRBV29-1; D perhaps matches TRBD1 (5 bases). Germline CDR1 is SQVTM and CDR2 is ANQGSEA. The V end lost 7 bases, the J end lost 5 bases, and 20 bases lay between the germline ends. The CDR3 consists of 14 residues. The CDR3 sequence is CSGDLSIAGTEAFF. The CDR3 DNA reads TGCAGCGGGGACCTTTCTATTGCGGGGACTGAAGCTTTCTTT.

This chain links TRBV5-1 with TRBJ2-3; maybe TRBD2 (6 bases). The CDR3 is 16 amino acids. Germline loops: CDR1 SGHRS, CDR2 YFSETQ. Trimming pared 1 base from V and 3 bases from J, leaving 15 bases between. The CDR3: CASSLRSAGWTDTQYF. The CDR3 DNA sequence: TGCGCCAGCAGCTTGCGCTCGGCGGGGTGGACAGATACGCAGTATTTT.

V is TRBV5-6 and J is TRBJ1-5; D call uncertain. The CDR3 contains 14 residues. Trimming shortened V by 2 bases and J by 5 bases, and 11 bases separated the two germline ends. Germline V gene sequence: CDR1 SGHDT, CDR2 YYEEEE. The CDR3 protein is CASSFQNSDQPQHF. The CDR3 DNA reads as TGTGCCAGCAGCTTTCAAAATTCGGATCAGCCCCAGCATTTT.

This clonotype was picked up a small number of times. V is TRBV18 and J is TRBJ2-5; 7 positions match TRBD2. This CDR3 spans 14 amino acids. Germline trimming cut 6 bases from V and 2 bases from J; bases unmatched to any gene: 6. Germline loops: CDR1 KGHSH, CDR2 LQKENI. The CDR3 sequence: CASSLTSPQETQYF. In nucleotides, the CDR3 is TGTGCCAGCTCGCTGACTAGCCCGCAAGAGACCCAGTACTTC.

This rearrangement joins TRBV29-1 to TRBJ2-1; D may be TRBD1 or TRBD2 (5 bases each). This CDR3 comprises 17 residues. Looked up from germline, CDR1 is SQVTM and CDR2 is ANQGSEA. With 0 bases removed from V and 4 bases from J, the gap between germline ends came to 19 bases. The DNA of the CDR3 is TGCAGCGTTGAAGACACTTCGGGTGGGGGAATTTACAATGAGCAGTTCTTC. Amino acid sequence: CSVEDTSGGGIYNEQFF.

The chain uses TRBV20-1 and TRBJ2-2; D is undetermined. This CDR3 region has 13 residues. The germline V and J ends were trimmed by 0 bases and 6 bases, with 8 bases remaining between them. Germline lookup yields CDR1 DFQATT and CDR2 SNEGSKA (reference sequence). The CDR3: CSARDFWSGELFF. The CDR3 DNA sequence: TGCAGTGCTAGAGATTTTTGGTCCGGGGAGCTGTTTTTT.

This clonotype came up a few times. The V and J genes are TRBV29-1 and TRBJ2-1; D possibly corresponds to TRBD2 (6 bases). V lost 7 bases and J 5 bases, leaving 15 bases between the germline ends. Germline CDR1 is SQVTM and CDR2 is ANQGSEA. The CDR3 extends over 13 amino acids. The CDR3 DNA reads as TGCAGCGGATCGAAGCGGGCCAACAATGAGCAGTTCTTC. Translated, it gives CSGSKRANNEQFF.

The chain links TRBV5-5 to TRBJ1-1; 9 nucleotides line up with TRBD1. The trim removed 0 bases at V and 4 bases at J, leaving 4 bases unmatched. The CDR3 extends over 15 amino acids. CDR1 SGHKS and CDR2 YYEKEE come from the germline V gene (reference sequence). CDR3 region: CASSLGDRGGTEAFF. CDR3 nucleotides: TGTGCCAGCAGCTTGGGCGACAGGGGGGGCACTGAAGCTTTCTTT.

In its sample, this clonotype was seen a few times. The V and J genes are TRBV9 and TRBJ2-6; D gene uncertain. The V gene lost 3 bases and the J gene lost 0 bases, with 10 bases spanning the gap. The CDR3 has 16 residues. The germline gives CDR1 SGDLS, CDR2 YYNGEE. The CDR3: CASSAPRTSGANVLTF. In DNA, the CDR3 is TGTGCCAGCAGCGCGCCCCGCACCTCTGGGGCCAACGTCCTGACTTTC.

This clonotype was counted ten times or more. CDR3 DNA: TGCGCCAGCAGCTTGCTGGGGGGAGGGCCCCCAGATACGCAGTATTTT. Translated, it gives CASSLLGGGPPDTQYF. The chain has TRBV5-1 and TRBJ2-3, with 7 bases that match TRBD2. This CDR3 contains 16 residues. Germline V gene lookup returns CDR1 SGHRS and CDR2 YFSETQ. V was pared by 1 base and J by 4 bases, with 9 bases of the junction left unmatched.